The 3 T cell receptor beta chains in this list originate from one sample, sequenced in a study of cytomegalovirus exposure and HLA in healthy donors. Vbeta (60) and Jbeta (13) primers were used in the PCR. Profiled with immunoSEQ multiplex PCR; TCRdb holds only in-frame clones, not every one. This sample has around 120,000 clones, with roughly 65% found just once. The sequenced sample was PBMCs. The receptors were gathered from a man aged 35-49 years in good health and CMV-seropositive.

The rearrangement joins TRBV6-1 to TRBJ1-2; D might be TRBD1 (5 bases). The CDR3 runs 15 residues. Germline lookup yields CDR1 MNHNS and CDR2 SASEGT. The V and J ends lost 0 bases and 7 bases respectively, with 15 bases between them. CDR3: CASSEAGRASGGYTF. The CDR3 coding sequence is TGTGCCAGCAGTGAAGCAGGCAGGGCATCCGGTGGCTACACCTTC.

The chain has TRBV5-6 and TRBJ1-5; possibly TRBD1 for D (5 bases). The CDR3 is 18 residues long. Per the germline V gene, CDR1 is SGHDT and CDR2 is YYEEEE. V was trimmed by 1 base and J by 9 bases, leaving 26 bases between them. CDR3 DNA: TGTGCCAGCAGCTTGTCAGGGACGGTCGGTGGGAGGGATAGGCCCCAGCATTTT. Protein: CASSLSGTVGGRDRPQHF.

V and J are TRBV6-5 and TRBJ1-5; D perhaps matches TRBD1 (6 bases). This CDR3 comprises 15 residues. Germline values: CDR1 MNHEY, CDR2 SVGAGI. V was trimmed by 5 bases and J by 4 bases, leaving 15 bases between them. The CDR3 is CASSQGSGLNQPQHF. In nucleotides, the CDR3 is TGTGCCAGCAGTCAGGGGTCCGGATTGAATCAGCCCCAGCATTTT.